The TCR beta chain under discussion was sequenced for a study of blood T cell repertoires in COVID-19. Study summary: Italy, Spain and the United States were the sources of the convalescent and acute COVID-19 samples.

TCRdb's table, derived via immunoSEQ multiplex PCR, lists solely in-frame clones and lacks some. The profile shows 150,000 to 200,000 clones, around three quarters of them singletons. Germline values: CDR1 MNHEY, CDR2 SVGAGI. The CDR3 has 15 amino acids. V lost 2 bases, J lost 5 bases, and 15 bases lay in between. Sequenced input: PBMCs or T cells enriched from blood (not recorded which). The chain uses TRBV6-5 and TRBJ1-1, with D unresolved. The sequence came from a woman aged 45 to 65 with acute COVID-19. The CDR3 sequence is CASSYDPDGKTEAFF. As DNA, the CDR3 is TGTGCCAGCAGTTACGACCCGGACGGGAAGACTGAAGCTTTCTTT.